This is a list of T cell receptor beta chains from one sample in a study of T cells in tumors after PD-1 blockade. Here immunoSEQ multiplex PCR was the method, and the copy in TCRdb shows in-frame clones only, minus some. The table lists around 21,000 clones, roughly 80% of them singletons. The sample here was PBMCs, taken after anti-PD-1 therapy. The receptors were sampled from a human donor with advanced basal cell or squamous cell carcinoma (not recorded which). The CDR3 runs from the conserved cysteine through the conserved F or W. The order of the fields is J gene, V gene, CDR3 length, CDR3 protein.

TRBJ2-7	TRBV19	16	CASRSPRAGDSYEQYF
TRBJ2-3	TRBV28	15	CASSSPGTGTDTQYF
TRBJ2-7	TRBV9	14	CASSPSPGGGEQYF
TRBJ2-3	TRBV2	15	CATLSLATSTDTQYF
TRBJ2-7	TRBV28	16	CASHAPGAQRAYEQYF
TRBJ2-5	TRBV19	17	CASSIGQGRGVGETQYF
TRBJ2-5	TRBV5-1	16	CASSSRASGPQETQYF
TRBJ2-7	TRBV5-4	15	CASSLLAGGREEQYF
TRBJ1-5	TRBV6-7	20	CASSYTRTGYCRHSNQPQHF
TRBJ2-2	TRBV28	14	CASSPTGETGELFF
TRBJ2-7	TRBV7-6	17	CASSLSTSGSLSYEQYF
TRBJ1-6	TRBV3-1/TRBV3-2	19	CASSQVVSWRSYYNSPLHF
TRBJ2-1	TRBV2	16	CASSAILTSGGNEQFF
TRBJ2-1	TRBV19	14	CASSIGFPRVEQFF
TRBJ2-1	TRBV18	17	CASSPMDRQSSYNEQFF
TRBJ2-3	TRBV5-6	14	CASSWDRGRDTQYF
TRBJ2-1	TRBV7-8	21	CASSPRGLAGSFRSSYNEQFF
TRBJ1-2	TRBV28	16	CASSPTRGAVNYGYTF
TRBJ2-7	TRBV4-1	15	CASSPQRDGSYEQYF
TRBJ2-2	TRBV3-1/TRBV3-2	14	CASSQDVGTGELFF
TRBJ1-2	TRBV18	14	CASSADRANYGYTF
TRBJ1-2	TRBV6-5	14	CASSFPGGFGGYTF
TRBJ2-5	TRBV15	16	CATSRSRGGGAETQYF
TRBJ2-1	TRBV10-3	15	CAISEPGLAGGEQFF
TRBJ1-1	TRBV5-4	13	CASSPSLNTEAFF
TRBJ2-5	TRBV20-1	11	CSASDRLKGYF
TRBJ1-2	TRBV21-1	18	CASSGGKWVGGDWYGYTF
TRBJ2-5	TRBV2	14	CASSQQGASETQYF
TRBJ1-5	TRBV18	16	CASSPTRAESNQPQHF
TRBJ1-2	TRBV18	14	CASSPGQDLYGYTF
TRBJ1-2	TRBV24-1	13	CATSETGVDGYTF
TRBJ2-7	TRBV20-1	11	CSASEGYEQYF
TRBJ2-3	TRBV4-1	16	CASSQGRSLNTDTQYF
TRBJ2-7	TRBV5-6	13	CASWSGGRYEQYF
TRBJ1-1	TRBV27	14	CASSLDRGGTEAFF
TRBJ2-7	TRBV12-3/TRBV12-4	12	CASTPGPGEQYF
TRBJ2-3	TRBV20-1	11	CSAVSRARGDF
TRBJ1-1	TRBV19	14	CASSLRRQNTEAFF
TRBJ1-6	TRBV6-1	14	CASSEGTGNSPLHF
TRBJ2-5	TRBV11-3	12	CASSSDPGTQYF
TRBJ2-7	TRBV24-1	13	CATSDSHHDEQYF
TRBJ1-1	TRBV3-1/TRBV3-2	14	CASSSRTDLTEAFF
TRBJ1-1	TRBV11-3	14	CASSLAGVNTEAFF
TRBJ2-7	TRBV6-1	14	CASSEVQGTYEQYF
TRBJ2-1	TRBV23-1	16	CASSQSHCGGSNEQFF
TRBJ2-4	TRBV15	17	CATSRPSSGLGRLIQYF
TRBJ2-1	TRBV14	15	CASSREGGSYNEQFF
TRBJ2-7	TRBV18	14	CASSPGTGLYEQYF